This T cell receptor beta chain is drawn from a study of T cells after yellow fever vaccination. Findings and limits, study-wide: After the booster, nearly 98% of CD4 and 75% to 90% of CD8 primary-response clones were re-detected. Contaminating bulk clonotypes could be abundant in FACS-sorted repertoires. The appearance of a small share of clonotypes in both CD4 and CD8 compartments was observed.

Germline V CDR1 and CDR2: DFQATT, SNEGSKA (reference sequence). This CDR3 region has 14 residues. With 6 bases clipped from V and 2 bases from J, the junction kept 8 bases outside the gene matches. Remarks on this clonotype: Its antigen is unidentified.

TCR cDNA was made by 5'RACE template switching, adding a universal primer site and UMIs. TCRdb called the 5' RACE reads again in MiXCR, with one record for every CDR3 protein. Altogether about 210,000 distinct CDR3 sequences are present, roughly 3% being singletons, with the ten largest covering around 3.2%. This receptor was taken from a man younger than 35 who received the YFV17D yellow fever vaccine. The sample in question was CD4+ T cells sorted from PBMCs, obtained 10 days after the yellow fever booster vaccination. V gene TRBV20-1 combines with J gene TRBJ1-1, with TRBD1 matching 8 bases. Here the CDR3 reads CSARTGSGNTEAFF. DNA of the CDR3: TGCAGTGCCAGGACAGGGTCGGGAAACACTGAAGCTTTCTTT.